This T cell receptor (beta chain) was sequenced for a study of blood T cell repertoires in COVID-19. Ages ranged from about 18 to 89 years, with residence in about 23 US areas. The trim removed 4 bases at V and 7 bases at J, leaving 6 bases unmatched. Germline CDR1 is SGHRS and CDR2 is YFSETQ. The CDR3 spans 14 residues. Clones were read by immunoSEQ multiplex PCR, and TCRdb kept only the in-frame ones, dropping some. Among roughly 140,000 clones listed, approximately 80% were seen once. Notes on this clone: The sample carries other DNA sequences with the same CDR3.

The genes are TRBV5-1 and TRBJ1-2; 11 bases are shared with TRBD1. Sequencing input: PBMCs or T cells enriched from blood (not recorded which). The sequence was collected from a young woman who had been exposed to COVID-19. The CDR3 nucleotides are TGCGCCAGCAGCCTCGGACAGGGGGCAGGTGGCTACACCTTC. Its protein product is CASSLGQGAGGYTF.